This T cell receptor (beta chain) was sequenced for a study of breast tumors, draining lymph nodes, adjacent tissues. TCRdb redid the calling of the multiplex PCR reads with MiXCR, one entry per CDR3 protein. The sample lists 120,000 to 150,000 distinct CDR3 sequences, about 31% occurring once. Breast cancer patients provided tissue from their axillary draining lymph nodes. On this clonotype itself: What it binds is not known.

Findings of the study overall: Luminal-like breast cancer showed significantly greater tumor-nontumor repertoire similarity than basal-like breast cancer did.

This CDR3 contains 13 residues. Trimming pared 5 bases from V and 11 bases from J, leaving 16 bases between. Material: axillary lymph node tissue. The chain employs TRBV12-3 or TRBV12-4 and TRBJ1-5; the D is unclear. The origin of this receptor is a female donor with breast cancer. Some clones in this sample may be carry-over from other donors' samples. The CDR3 is CASSLSVQETQHF. In nucleotides, the CDR3 is TGTGCCAGCAGTCTGTCGGTACAAGAGACCCAGCATTTT.